The 28 T cell receptor beta chains listed next were all sequenced from one sample in a study of T cells expressing NK-cell markers. TCRdb reworked the 5' RACE reads into one entry per CDR3 protein, no DNA. The repertoire table contains some 300,000 distinct CDR3 sequences. The material sequenced was blood T cells: a sorted CD56 or NKG2C T cell subset, CD4+ or CD8+ T cells, or bulk PBMC T cells (not recorded which). The source of these receptors is a man between 18 and 35 years old in good health.

The chain is built from TRBV11-2 and TRBJ2-2; the TCRdb call, TRBD2, lacks DNA for checking. Germline V gene data show CDR1 as SGHAT and CDR2 as FQNNGV. The CDR3 has 17 residues. This chain's CDR3 is CASSPGTSGLNTGELFF.

The rearrangement uses TRBV12-3 or TRBV12-4 and TRBJ1-5; with no DNA, the TCRdb D assignment of TRBD1 cannot be verified. The CDR3 extends over 16 amino acids. CDR3: CASSLEGVWGAQPQHF.

The CDR3 protein is CSVATGTVSTDTQYF. V usage is TRBV29-1 and J usage is TRBJ2-3; TCRdb's D gene call, TRBD1, goes unchecked for lack of DNA. Per the germline V gene, CDR1 is SQVTM and CDR2 is ANQGSEA. The CDR3 contains 15 residues.

The chain links TRBV18 to TRBJ1-5; lacking DNA, the TRBD1 call made by TCRdb goes unchecked. Germline V lookup: CDR1 KGHSH, CDR2 LQKENI. There are 17 residues in the CDR3. CDR3 sequence reads: CASSPYARGEGHQPQHF.

The genes are TRBV20-1 and TRBJ2-3; the TCRdb D gene call, TRBD2, has no DNA to confirm it. Germline loops: CDR1 DFQATT, CDR2 SNEGSKA (reference sequence). This CDR3 has 15 residues. CDR3 protein: CSARDRLGRSDTQYF.

V and J are TRBV9 and TRBJ2-7; TCRdb designates TRBD1, a call that cannot be tested without DNA. Germline loops: CDR1 SGDLS, CDR2 YYNGEE. This CDR3 is built from 15 residues. The CDR3 sequence is CASSIQGDRVDEQYF.

The chain has TRBV12-3 or TRBV12-4 and TRBJ2-7; TCRdb lists TRBD1, though no DNA is available to test this call. The CDR3 has 15 amino acids. This chain's CDR3 is CASSLIQGSGDEQYF.

The gene calls are TRBV12-3 or TRBV12-4 and TRBJ1-4. There are 14 residues in the CDR3. CDR3 protein: CASRPTGSNEKLFF.

The rearrangement links TRBV20-1 to TRBJ2-7; TCRdb names TRBD2, which stays unverified in the absence of DNA. This CDR3 comprises 16 residues. Germline CDR1 and CDR2: DFQATT and SNEGSKA (reference sequence). CDR3 amino acids: CSAEGLAGGGPYEQYF.

The V and J genes are TRBV7-3 and TRBJ2-1; TCRdb's assignment of TRBD1 cannot be checked, as there is no DNA. Per the germline V gene, CDR1 is SGHTA and CDR2 is FQGTGA. The CDR3 is made up of 14 amino acids. The CDR3: CASSHGTGGNEQFF.

This chain joins TRBV12-3 or TRBV12-4 and TRBJ1-5; TCRdb lists TRBD1, though no DNA is available to test this call. This CDR3 has 15 residues. The CDR3 sequence: CASRPRGRSNQPQHF.

The chain uses TRBV3-1 and TRBJ2-5; TCRdb reports TRBD2, a call that lacks DNA to check it against. This CDR3 has 15 residues. Germline CDR1 reads LGHDT; CDR2 reads YNNKEL (reference sequence). The CDR3 loop reads CASSYGLAGQETQYF.

The chain joins TRBV10-3 to TRBJ2-7; without DNA, the TCRdb call of TRBD2 cannot be checked. Germline CDR1 is ENHRY and CDR2 is SYGVKD. CDR3 size: 16 residues. The CDR3 here is CAIRRAVTSLMYEQYF.

J is TRBJ2-5 and V is TRBV2; TCRdb returns TRBD2, unconfirmable since there is no DNA. The CDR3 covers 15 residues. Germline V lookup: CDR1 SNHLY, CDR2 FYNNEI. CDR3 residues: CASRGLAGEGETQYF.

The gene calls are TRBV21-1 and TRBJ2-7; without DNA, the TCRdb call of TRBD1 cannot be checked. TRBV21-1 is recorded as a pseudogene. The CDR3 runs 14 residues. The CDR3 is CASSNRQDTYEQYF.

CDR3 loop: CASSPLGLNTEAFF. The chain employs TRBV18 and TRBJ1-1. Germline values: CDR1 KGHSH, CDR2 LQKENI. The CDR3 covers 14 residues.

This chain links TRBV20-1 with TRBJ1-3. This CDR3 has 15 residues. Per the germline V gene, CDR1 is DFQATT and CDR2 is SNEGSKA (reference sequence). The CDR3 loop reads CSAPSGGNPGNTIYF.

The V call is TRBV7-2, the J call TRBJ2-3; absent DNA, TCRdb's TRBD1 call cannot be checked. This CDR3 has 14 residues. CDR1 and CDR2 (germline): SGHTA, FQGNSA. CDR3 region: CASSVRRGTDTQYF.

The J gene is TRBJ2-3, the V gene TRBV20-1. Germline loops: CDR1 DFQATT, CDR2 SNEGSKA (reference sequence). The CDR3 runs 11 residues. CDR3 amino acids: CSATHADTQYF.

This rearrangement joins TRBV5-1 to TRBJ2-3; TCRdb outputs TRBD1, but without DNA this stays unchecked. The germline gives CDR1 SGHRS, CDR2 YFSETQ. The CDR3 consists of 16 residues. CDR3 amino acids: CASSLVGTGGLDTQYF.

This chain connects TRBV5-1 to TRBJ2-1. CDR3 length: 12 residues. Germline CDR1 SGHRS, CDR2 YFSETQ. CDR3: CASSLDLNEQFF.

The chain couples TRBV6-2 or TRBV6-3 to TRBJ2-6; TCRdb's D call, TRBD1, is unchecked because there is no DNA. Germline values: CDR1 MNHEY, CDR2 SVGEGT. The CDR3 covers 15 residues. The CDR3 reads CASSLGHSGANVLTF.

The chain employs TRBV29-1 and TRBJ1-2; lacking DNA, the TRBD1 call made by TCRdb goes unchecked. In germline, CDR1 is SQVTM, CDR2 ANQGSEA. The CDR3 totals 12 residues. The CDR3 loop reads CSVEARAYGYTF.

The chain employs TRBV5-1 and TRBJ2-3; TCRdb calls TRBD2, which cannot be checked without DNA. Germline CDR1 and CDR2: SGHRS and YFSETQ. This CDR3 is built from 15 residues. Here the CDR3 reads CASSLDRGDTDTQYF. The entire variable domain, with the rest obtained from reference TRBV5-1 and TRBJ2-3, is as follows: KAGVTQTPRYLIKTRGQQVTLSCSPISGHRSVSWYQQTPGQGLQFLFEYFSETQRNKGNFPGRFSGRQFSNSRSEMNVSTLELGDSALYLCASSLDRGDTDTQYFGPGTRLTVL.

The genes are TRBV18 and TRBJ2-3; TCRdb's D gene call, TRBD2, goes unchecked for lack of DNA. This CDR3 comprises 15 residues. CDR1 and CDR2 from the germline V gene are KGHSH and LQKENI. The CDR3 loop is CASSQTSGSTDTQYF.

CDR3 loop: CASSSNGRHGKETQYF. The gene calls are TRBV6-5 and TRBJ2-5; TCRdb's D gene call, TRBD1, goes unchecked for lack of DNA. The CDR3 has 16 residues. Germline V gene data show CDR1 as MNHEY and CDR2 as SVGAGI.

The chain carries TRBV14 and TRBJ2-7. The CDR3 length is 14 residues. Looked up from germline, CDR1 is SGHDN and CDR2 is FVKESK. The CDR3 sequence is CASSQRAGTYEQYF.

The rearrangement links TRBV5-1 to TRBJ2-1; lacking DNA, the TRBD2 call made by TCRdb goes unchecked. The CDR3 sequence is 17 residues long. Germline values: CDR1 SGHRS, CDR2 YFSETQ. The CDR3 loop reads CASSVGQGPPGVNEQFF.